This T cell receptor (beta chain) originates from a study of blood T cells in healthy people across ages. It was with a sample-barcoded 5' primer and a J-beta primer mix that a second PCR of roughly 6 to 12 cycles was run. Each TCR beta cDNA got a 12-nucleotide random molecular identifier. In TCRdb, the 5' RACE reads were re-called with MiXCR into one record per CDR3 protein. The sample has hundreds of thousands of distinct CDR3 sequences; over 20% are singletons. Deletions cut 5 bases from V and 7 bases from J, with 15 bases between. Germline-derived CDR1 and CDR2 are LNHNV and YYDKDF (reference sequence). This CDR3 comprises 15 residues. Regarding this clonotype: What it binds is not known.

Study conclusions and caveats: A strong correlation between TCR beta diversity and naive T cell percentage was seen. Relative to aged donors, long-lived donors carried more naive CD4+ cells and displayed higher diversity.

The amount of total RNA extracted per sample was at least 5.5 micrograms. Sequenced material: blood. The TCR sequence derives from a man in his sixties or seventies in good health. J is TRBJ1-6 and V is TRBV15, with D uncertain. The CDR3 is CATSRGDTRNSPLHF. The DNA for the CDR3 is TGTGCCACCAGCCGCGGAGACACACGGAATTCACCCCTCCACTTT.